This TCR beta chain is from a study of shared clonotypes between healthy human individuals. General study findings and limits: Sampling was confined to blood; repertoires within tissues likely differ.

Method: immunoSEQ multiplex PCR; TCRdb's copy keeps in-frame clones and lacks some. The table lists 2 million to 2.5 million clones, roughly 90% of them singletons, with approximately 0.4% in the top ten. As concerns this clone: Its cognate antigen is unknown.

The CDR3 has 12 residues. The V and J ends lost 5 bases and 7 bases respectively, with 11 bases between them. Germline CDR1 LNHDA, CDR2 SQIVND (reference sequence). The origin of this receptor is a man aged 18 to 35 in good health. Some clones in this sample may be carry-over from other donors' samples. What was sequenced was naive CD4+ T cells from PBMCs. This sample's subset: CD45RA+ positively selected. V usage is TRBV19 and J usage is TRBJ2-5; maybe TRBD2 (6 bases). DNA of the CDR3: TGTGCCAGTAGTTTAGTGCGGGGGACCCAGTACTTC. Its protein is CASSLVRGTQYF.